Shown below are 12 T cell receptor beta chains from a single sample sequenced in a study of blood T cell repertoires in COVID-19 (dated by TCRdb to about 2020). Library preparation was by the immunoSEQ multiplex PCR assay. The source is immuneACCESS, and TCRdb retained only in-frame sequences with V and J called. Part of the clones is not carried over; for the studies checked, unresolved V genes explain less than half of this, and the remainder is unexplained. In this sample the table shows about 52,000 clones, roughly 87% of which occur a single time. The top ten clonotypes cover less than 20% of the sample. Sequenced sample: peripheral blood. The receptors were sampled from a human donor with active COVID-19. The donor label of this sample is uncertain.

The chain has TRBV4-1 and TRBJ2-5; D is possibly TRBD2 (6 bases). V was trimmed by 0 bases and J by 5 bases, leaving 13 bases between them. Germline V gene data show CDR1 as MGHRA and CDR2 as YSYEKL. This CDR3 is built from 15 residues. As DNA, the CDR3 is TGCGCCAGCAGCCAAGATATGTCAGGAGGGGAGACCCAGTACTTC. It specifies CASSQDMSGGETQYF.

This chain connects TRBV5-8 to TRBJ2-5; D uncertain. The CDR3 length is 15 residues. The germline V gene has CDR1 SGHTS and CDR2 YDEGEE. Trimming removed 1 base at V and 0 bases at J, with 10 bases between. CDR3 region: CASSLLVGHQETQYF. CDR3 nucleotides: TGTGCCAGCAGCTTGTTGGTCGGTCACCAAGAGACCCAGTACTTC.

This rearrangement joins TRBV9 to TRBJ2-2, with a weak D call TRBD1 (6 bases). Germline V gives CDR1 SGDLS, CDR2 YYNGEE. This CDR3 comprises 15 residues. Trimming took off 0 bases at V and 4 bases at J, with 10 bases between the two ends. CDR3 sequence reads: CASSVGGRVTGELFF. CDR3 sequence (DNA): TGTGCCAGCAGCGTAGGGGGGCGCGTCACCGGGGAGCTGTTTTTT.

The chain combines TRBV5-1 with TRBJ1-4; D might be TRBD1 (5 bases). Germline CDR1 is SGHRS and CDR2 is YFSETQ. The CDR3 sequence is 17 residues long. V lost 1 base to trimming and J lost 5 bases, with 18 bases between them. The CDR3 DNA sequence: TGCGCCAGCAGCTTGACCGGGACTGCCTTTCAAAATGAAAAACTGTTTTTT. Translated: CASSLTGTAFQNEKLFF.

The chain joins TRBV27 to TRBJ2-7, with 7 nucleotides matching TRBD1. Germline CDR1 is MNHEY and CDR2 is SMNVEV (reference sequence). V gave up 2 bases and J gave up 3 bases; unmatched junction bases: 7. This CDR3 has 15 residues. CDR3 region: CASSLKGAPYYEQYF. In nucleotides, the CDR3 is TGTGCCAGCAGTTTAAAGGGGGCCCCTTACTACGAGCAGTACTTC.

The chain combines TRBV19 with TRBJ2-7, with 7 nucleotides matching TRBD2. V was pared by 5 bases and J by 7 bases, with 2 bases of the junction left unmatched. Per the germline V gene, CDR1 is LNHDA and CDR2 is SQIVND (reference sequence). The CDR3 contains 11 residues. The CDR3 sequence is CASSSGREQYF. The DNA of the CDR3 is TGTGCCAGTAGTTCCGGGAGGGAGCAGTACTTC.

This rearrangement joins TRBV5-1 to TRBJ2-1, with 11 positions matching TRBD2. This CDR3 spans 19 amino acids. The V segment lost 4 bases and the J segment 2 bases; nucleotides outside the gene matches: 14. The germline CDR1 and CDR2 sequences are SGHRS and YFSETQ. CDR3 in amino acids: CASSPRAATSGNTYNEQFF. DNA for the CDR3: TGCGCCAGCAGCCCCCGAGCGGCGACTAGCGGGAATACCTACAATGAGCAGTTCTTC.

This clone was seen a single time. J is TRBJ1-3 and V is TRBV6-6; D remains unclear. The V end lost 4 bases, the J end lost 0 bases, and 7 bases lay between the germline ends. CDR1 and CDR2 (germline): MNHNY, SVGAGI (reference sequence). The CDR3 spans 14 residues. The CDR3 spells CASSFPSSGNTIYF. The CDR3 DNA follows: TGTGCCAGCAGTTTCCCCTCCTCTGGAAACACCATATATTTT.

The chain joins TRBV5-1 to TRBJ2-3, with D tentatively TRBD1 (5 bases). This CDR3 has 14 amino acids. V was cut by 0 bases and J by 5 bases, with 10 bases left in between. Germline V CDR1 and CDR2: SGHRS, YFSETQ. The CDR3 sequence: CASSLGQNKDTQYF. Written as DNA, the CDR3 is TGCGCCAGCAGCTTGGGACAGAATAAAGATACGCAGTATTTT.

V gene TRBV6-1 combines with J gene TRBJ1-1, with D possibly TRBD1 on 5 matching bases. V lost 2 bases to trimming and J lost 0 bases, with 10 bases between them. Germline assignment: CDR1 MNHNS and CDR2 SASEGT. This CDR3 spans 15 amino acids. This chain's CDR3 is CASSESRALNTEAFF. The CDR3, as DNA: TGTGCCAGCAGTGAATCCAGGGCCCTGAACACTGAAGCTTTCTTT.

This clone has only a few counts. Here the CDR3 reads CASSHYRDGSPLHF. Here the CDR3 DNA reads TGTGCCAGCAGCCATTACAGGGATGGCTCACCCCTCCACTTT. The chain links TRBV14 to TRBJ1-6; tentatively, D is TRBD1 (6 bases). CDR1 is SGHDN and CDR2 is FVKESK in the germline V gene. V lost 3 bases to trimming and J lost 10 bases, with 13 bases between them. The CDR3 loop spans 14 amino acids. The complete variable domain, with remaining parts taken from reference TRBV14 and TRBJ1-6, reads EAGVTQFPSHSVIEKGQTVTLRCDPISGHDNLYWYRRVMGKEIKFLLHFVKESKQDESGMPNNRFLAERTGGTYSTLKVQPAELEDSGVYFCASSHYRDGSPLHFGNGTRLTVT.

J is TRBJ1-6 and V is TRBV27; 8 nucleotides align to TRBD1. This CDR3 has 13 residues. Germline V gene sequence: CDR1 MNHEY, CDR2 SMNVEV (reference sequence). Losses at the gene ends were 6 bases for V and 9 bases for J; bases not matched to a gene: 4. The CDR3 DNA follows: TGTGCCAGCAGCGGACAGGGAGTTTCACCCCTCCACTTT. Translated: CASSGQGVSPLHF.